This TCR beta chain emerged from a study of blood T cell repertoires in COVID-19. Germline lookup yields CDR1 SGHTA and CDR2 FQGNSA. Between the trimmed V and J ends, which lost 0 bases and 9 bases, there was a span of 24 bases. This CDR3 spans 18 amino acids. Generated by immunoSEQ multiplex PCR, the TCRdb table keeps only in-frame clones and is missing some. The sample consists of tens of thousands of clones, 86% of them appearing once. V usage is TRBV7-2 and J usage is TRBJ2-1; D perhaps matches TRBD2 (6 bases). Source material: peripheral blood. The receptor's source is an elderly woman in a cohort sampled during active or convalescent COVID-19. CDR3 protein: CASSLAVGRLGRTSEQFF. The DNA of the CDR3 is TGTGCCAGCAGCTTAGCCGTAGGGAGGCTAGGGAGGACGAGTGAGCAGTTCTTC.